The 5 T cell receptor beta chains below all came from one sample that was sequenced in a study of PD-1 blockade in mismatch repair-deficient tumors. TCRdb's table, derived via immunoSEQ multiplex PCR, lists solely in-frame clones and lacks some. The table records 50,000 to 75,000 clones, about 91% of them present only once. Sequences were derived from peripheral blood, sampled 52 weeks after starting pembrolizumab. The receptors here all came from an adult with mismatch repair-deficient cancer.

V usage is TRBV7-9 and J usage is TRBJ2-4, with D hard to call. Germline assignment: CDR1 SEHNR and CDR2 FQNEAQ (reference sequence). Trimming stripped 7 bases from V and 1 base from J, with 11 bases between. This CDR3 has 14 amino acids. This CDR3 is CASTRTEAKNIQYF. In nucleotides, the CDR3 is TGTGCCAGCACCAGGACCGAGGCCAAAAACATTCAGTACTTC.

This sequence joins TRBV5-1 and TRBJ2-1, with D unclear. Per germline, CDR1 SGHRS and CDR2 YFSETQ. Trimming shortened V by 3 bases and J by 4 bases, and 14 bases separated the two germline ends. This CDR3 is 15 amino acids long. CDR3 protein: CASSSVGGKYNEQFF. The DNA of the CDR3 is TGCGCCAGCAGCTCAGTCGGCGGAAAATACAATGAGCAGTTCTTC.

The chain combines TRBV9 with TRBJ2-7; D perhaps matches TRBD1 (7 bases). CDR3 size: 15 residues. The germline V gene has CDR1 SGDLS and CDR2 YYNGEE. Trimming left V 3 bases short and J 1 base short, with 14 bases between. CDR3: CASSATSGGSYEQYF. The CDR3 nucleotides read TGTGCCAGCAGCGCAACCTCAGGGGGGTCCTACGAGCAGTACTTC.

This sequence joins TRBV4-3 and TRBJ2-7, with D perhaps matching TRBD1 (5 bases). In germline, CDR1 is LGHNA, CDR2 YSLEER. The V and J ends lost 4 bases and 5 bases respectively, with 12 bases between them. This CDR3 is built from 13 residues. The CDR3 protein is CASSPDIMNEQYF. For the CDR3, the DNA is TGCGCCAGCAGCCCGGACATTATGAACGAGCAGTACTTC.

The chain links TRBV28 to TRBJ1-3; possible D gene TRBD1, 5 bases. This CDR3 spans 15 amino acids. Germline V gene lookup returns CDR1 MDHEN and CDR2 SYDVKM. V was clipped by 5 bases and J by 4 bases, with 15 bases between them. CDR3 DNA sequence: TGTGCCAGCAGTCCCGACAGCCTGCGGGGAAACACCATATATTTT. Amino acids: CASSPDSLRGNTIYF. The whole variable domain, filled in from reference TRBV28 and TRBJ1-3, reads DVKVTQSSRYLVKRTGEKVFLECVQDMDHENMFWYRQDPGLGLRLIYFSYDVKMKEKGDIPEGYSVSREKKERFSLILESASTNQTSMYLCASSPDSLRGNTIYFGEGSWLTVV.